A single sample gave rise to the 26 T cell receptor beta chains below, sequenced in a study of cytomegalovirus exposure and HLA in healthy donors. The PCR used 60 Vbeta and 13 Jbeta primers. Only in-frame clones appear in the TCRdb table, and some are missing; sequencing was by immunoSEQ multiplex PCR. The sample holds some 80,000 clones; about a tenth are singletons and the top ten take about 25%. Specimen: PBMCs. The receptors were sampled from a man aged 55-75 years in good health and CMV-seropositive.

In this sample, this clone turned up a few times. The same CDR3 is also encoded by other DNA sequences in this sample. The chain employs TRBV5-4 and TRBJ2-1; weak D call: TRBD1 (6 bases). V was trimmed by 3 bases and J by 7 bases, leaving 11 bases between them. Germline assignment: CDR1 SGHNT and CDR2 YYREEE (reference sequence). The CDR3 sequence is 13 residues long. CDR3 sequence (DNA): TGTGCCAGCAGCTGGGGGCCAGGTAATGAGCAGTTCTTC. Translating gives CASSWGPGNEQFF.

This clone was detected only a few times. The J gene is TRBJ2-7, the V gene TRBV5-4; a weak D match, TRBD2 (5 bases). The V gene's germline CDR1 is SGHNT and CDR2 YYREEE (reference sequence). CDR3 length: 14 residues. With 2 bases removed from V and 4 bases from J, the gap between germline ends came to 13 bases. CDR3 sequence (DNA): TGTGCCAGCAGCTTCGGTGGGAGTAGTTACGAGCAGTACTTC. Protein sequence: CASSFGGSSYEQYF.

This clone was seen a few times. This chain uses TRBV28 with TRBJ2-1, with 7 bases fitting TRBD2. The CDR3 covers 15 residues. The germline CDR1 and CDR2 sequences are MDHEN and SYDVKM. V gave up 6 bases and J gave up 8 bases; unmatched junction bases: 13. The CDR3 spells CASSFLADPGDEQFF. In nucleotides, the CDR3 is TGTGCCAGCAGCTTCCTAGCGGACCCAGGAGATGAGCAGTTCTTC.

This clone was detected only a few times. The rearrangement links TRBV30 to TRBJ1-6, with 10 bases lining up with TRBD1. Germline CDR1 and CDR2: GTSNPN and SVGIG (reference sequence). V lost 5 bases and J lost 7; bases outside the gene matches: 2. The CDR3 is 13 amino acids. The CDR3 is CAWDRGQNSPLHF. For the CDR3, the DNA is TGTGCCTGGGACAGGGGGCAAAATTCACCCCTCCACTTT.

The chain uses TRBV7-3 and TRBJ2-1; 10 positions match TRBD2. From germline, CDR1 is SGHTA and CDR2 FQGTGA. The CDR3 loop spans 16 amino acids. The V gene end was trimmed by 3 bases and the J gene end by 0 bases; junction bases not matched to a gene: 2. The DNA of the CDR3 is TGTGCCAGCAGCTTCACTAGCGGGGACTCCTACAATGAGCAGTTCTTC. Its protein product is CASSFTSGDSYNEQFF.

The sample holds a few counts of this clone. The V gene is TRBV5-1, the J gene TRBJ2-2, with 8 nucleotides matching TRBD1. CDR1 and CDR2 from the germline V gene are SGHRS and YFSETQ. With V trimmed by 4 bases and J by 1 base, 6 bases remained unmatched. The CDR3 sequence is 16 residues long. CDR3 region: CASSLTGTGNTGELFF. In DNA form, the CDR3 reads TGCGCCAGCAGCCTTACCGGGACAGGGAACACCGGGGAGCTGTTTTTT.

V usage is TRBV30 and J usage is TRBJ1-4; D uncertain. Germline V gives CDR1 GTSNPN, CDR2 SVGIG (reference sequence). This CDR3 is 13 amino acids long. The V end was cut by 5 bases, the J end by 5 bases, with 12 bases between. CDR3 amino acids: CAWSMGPNEKLFF. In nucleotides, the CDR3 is TGTGCCTGGTCAATGGGCCCGAATGAAAAACTGTTTTTT.

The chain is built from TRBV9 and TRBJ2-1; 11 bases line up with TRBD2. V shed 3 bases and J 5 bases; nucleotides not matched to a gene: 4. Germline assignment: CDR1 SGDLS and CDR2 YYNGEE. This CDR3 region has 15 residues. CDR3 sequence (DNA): TGTGCCAGCAGCGCGACTAGCGGGGCCCACAATGAGCAGTTCTTC. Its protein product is CASSATSGAHNEQFF.

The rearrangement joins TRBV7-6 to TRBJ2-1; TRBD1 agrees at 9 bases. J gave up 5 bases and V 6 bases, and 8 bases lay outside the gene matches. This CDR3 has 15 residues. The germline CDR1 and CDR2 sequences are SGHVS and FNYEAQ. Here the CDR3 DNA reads TGTGCCAGCAGTTTTGGGACAGGGAATCACAATGAGCAGTTCTTC. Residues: CASSFGTGNHNEQFF.

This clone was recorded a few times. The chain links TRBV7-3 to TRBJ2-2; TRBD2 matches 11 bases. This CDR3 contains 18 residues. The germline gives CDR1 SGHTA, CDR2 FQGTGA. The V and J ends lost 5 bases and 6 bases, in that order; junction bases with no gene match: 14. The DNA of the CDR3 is TGTGCCAGCAGCCCACCTCCGACTAGCGGGACTAGAGCCGGGGAGCTGTTTTTT. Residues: CASSPPPTSGTRAGELFF.

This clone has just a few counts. The CDR3 reads CASSDPGQGEETQYF. CDR3 sequence (DNA): TGCGCCAGCAGCGACCCGGGACAGGGTGAAGAGACCCAGTACTTC. The chain uses TRBV5-1 and TRBJ2-5; the match to TRBD1 covers 9 bases. V was clipped by 4 bases and J by 3 bases; unmatched bases: 7. Germline V gene sequence: CDR1 SGHRS, CDR2 YFSETQ. This CDR3 contains 15 residues.

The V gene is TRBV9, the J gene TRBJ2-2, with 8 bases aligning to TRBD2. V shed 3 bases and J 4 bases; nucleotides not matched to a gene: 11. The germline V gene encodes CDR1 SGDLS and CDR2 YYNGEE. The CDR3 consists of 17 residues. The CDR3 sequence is CASSAPGGGGTTGELFF. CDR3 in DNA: TGTGCCAGCAGCGCCCCGGGGGGCGGGGGGACCACCGGGGAGCTGTTTTTT.

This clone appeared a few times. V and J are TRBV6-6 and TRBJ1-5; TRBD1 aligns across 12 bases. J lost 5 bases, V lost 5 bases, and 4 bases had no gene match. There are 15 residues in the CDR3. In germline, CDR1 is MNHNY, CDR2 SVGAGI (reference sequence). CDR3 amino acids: CASSRGQGAYQPQHF. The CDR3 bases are TGTGCCAGCAGTAGGGGACAGGGGGCATATCAGCCCCAGCATTTT.

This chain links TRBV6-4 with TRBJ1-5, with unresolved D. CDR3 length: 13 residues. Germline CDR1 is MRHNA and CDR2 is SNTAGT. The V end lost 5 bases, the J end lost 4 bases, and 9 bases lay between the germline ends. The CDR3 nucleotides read TGTGCCAGCAGTATGGAGTATAATCAGCCCCAGCATTTT. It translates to CASSMEYNQPQHF.

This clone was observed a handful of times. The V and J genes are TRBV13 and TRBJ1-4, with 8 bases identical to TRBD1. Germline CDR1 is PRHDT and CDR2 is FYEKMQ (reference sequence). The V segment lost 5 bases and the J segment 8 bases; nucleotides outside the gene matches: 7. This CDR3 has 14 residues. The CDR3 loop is CASSPGTGREKLFF. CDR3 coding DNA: TGTGCCAGCAGCCCGGGGACAGGAAGAGAAAAACTGTTTTTT.

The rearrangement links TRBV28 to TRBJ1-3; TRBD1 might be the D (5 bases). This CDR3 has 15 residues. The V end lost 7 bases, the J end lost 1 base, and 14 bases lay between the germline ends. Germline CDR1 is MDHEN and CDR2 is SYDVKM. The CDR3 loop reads CASNRQGPSGNTIYF. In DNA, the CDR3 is TGTGCCAGCAACAGGCAGGGCCCTTCTGGAAACACCATATATTTT.

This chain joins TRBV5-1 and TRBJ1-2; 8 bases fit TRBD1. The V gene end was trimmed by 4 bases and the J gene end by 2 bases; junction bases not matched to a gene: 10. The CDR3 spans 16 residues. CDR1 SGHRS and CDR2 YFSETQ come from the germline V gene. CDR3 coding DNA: TGCGCCAGCAGCCTAAGACAGGGGACAACCAACTATGGCTACACCTTC. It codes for CASSLRQGTTNYGYTF. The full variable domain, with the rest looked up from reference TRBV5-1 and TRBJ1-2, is KAGVTQTPRYLIKTRGQQVTLSCSPISGHRSVSWYQQTPGQGLQFLFEYFSETQRNKGNFPGRFSGRQFSNSRSEMNVSTLELGDSALYLCASSLRQGTTNYGYTFGSGTRLTVV.

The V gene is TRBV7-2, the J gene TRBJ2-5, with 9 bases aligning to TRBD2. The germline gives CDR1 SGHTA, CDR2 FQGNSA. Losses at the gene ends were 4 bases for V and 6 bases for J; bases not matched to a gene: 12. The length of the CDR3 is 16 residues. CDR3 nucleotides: TGTGCCAGCAGCTCGCCTACCAGCGGGAGGTTTAAGACCCAGTACTTC. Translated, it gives CASSSPTSGRFKTQYF.

This chain's CDR3 is CASSWEFSGANVLTF. CDR3 coding DNA: TGTGCCAGCAGCTGGGAGTTCTCTGGGGCCAACGTCCTGACTTTC. The chain is built from TRBV7-8 and TRBJ2-6; perhaps TRBD2 as D (5 bases). Trimming cost V 4 bases and J 0 bases, with 7 bases left between them. This CDR3 has 15 amino acids. Germline V gene lookup returns CDR1 SGHVS and CDR2 FQNEAQ. The full variable domain, with the rest looked up from reference TRBV7-8 and TRBJ2-6, is GAGVSQSPRYKVAKRGQDVALRCDPISGHVSLFWYQQALGQGPEFLTYFQNEAQLDKSGLPSDRFFAERPEGSVSTLKIQRTQQEDSAVYLCASSWEFSGANVLTFGAGSRLTVL.

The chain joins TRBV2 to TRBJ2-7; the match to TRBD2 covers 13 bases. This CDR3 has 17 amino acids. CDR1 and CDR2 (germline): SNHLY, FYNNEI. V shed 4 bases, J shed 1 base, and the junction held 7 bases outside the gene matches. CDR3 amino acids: CASSAGLAGVGSYEQYF. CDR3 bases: TGTGCCAGCAGTGCAGGACTAGCGGGAGTAGGGTCCTACGAGCAGTACTTC.

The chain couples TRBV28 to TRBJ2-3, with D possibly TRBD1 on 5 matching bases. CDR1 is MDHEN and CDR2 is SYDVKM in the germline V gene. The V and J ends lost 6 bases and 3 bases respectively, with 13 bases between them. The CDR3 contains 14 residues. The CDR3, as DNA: TGTGCCAGCAGAGGGGCGGCCAGGACAGATACGCAGTATTTT. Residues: CASRGAARTDTQYF.

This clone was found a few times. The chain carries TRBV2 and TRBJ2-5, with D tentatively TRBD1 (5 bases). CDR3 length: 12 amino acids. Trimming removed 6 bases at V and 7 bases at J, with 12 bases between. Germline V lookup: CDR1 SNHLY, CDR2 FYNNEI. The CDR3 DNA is TGTGCCAGCAGCTTGAACCAGGGGACCCAGTACTTC. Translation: CASSLNQGTQYF.

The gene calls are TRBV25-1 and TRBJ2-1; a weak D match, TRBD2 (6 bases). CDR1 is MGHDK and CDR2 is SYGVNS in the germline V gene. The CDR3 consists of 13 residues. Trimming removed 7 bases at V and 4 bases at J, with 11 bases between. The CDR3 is CASTWGVYNEQFF. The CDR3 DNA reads TGTGCCAGCACCTGGGGGGTTTACAATGAGCAGTTCTTC.

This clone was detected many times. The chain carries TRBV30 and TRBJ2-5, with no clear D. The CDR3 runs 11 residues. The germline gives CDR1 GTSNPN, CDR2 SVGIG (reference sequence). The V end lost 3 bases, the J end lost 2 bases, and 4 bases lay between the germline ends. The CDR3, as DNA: TGTGCCTGGAGGTTACAAGAGACCCAGTACTTC. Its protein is CAWRLQETQYF. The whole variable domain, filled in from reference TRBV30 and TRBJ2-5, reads SQTIHQWPATLVQPVGSPLSLECTVEGTSNPNLYWYRQAAGRGLQLLFYSVGIGQISSEVPQNLSASRPQDRQFILSSKKLLLSDSGFYLCAWRLQETQYFGPGTRLLVL.

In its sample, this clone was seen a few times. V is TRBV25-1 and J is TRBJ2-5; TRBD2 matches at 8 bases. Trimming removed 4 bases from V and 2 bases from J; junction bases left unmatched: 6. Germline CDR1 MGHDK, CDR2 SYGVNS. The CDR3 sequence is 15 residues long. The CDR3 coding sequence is TGTGCCAGCAGTGTCCGGGGGGGGGTTCAAGAGACCCAGTACTTC. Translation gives CASSVRGGVQETQYF.

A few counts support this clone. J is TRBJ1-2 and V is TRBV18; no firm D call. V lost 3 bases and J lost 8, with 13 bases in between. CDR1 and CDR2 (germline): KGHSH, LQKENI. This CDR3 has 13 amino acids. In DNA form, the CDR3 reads TGTGCCAGCTCACCTCCACGGGAGCCCGGCTACACCTTC. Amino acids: CASSPPREPGYTF.